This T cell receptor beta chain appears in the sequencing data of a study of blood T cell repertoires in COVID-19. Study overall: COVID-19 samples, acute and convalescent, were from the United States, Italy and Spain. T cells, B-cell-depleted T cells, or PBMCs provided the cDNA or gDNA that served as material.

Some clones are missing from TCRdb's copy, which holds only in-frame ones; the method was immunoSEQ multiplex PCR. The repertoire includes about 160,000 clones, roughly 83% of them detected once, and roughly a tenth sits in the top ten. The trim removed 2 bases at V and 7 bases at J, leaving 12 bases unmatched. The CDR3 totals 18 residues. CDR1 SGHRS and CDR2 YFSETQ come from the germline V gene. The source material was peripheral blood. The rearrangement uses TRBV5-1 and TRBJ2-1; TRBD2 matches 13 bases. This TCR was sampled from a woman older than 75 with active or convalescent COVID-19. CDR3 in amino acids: CASSLQLTSGGAGNEQFF. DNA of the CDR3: TGCGCCAGCAGCTTACAGCTCACTAGCGGGGGGGCCGGTAATGAGCAGTTCTTC. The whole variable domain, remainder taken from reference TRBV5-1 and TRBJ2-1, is KAGVTQTPRYLIKTRGQQVTLSCSPISGHRSVSWYQQTPGQGLQFLFEYFSETQRNKGNFPGRFSGRQFSNSRSEMNVSTLELGDSALYLCASSLQLTSGGAGNEQFFGPGTRLTVL.